Listed here is a single TCR beta chain. Its cognate antigen is unknown. The sample is drawn from a study of cytomegalovirus exposure and HLA in healthy donors. Study findings and constraints: According to a later analysis, most TCR beta chains associated with CMV appeared HLA-restricted. A classifier reportedly called cytomegalovirus status with high sensitivity and specificity.

Healthy bone marrow donors made up the cohort. CDR1 SEHNR and CDR2 FQNEAQ come from the germline V gene (reference sequence). V lost 2 bases and J lost 7, with 14 bases in between. The CDR3 loop spans 14 amino acids. Primers: 60 Vbeta forward and 13 Jbeta reverse. Assay: immunoSEQ multiplex PCR; the TCRdb copy retains only in-frame clones and omits some. The sample consists of about 150,000 clones, about 85% of them appearing once. The chain has TRBV7-9 and TRBJ1-1, with a tentative D call TRBD1 (5 bases). The sequencing sample was made of PBMCs. This receptor was obtained from a man under 40 in good health and CMV-seropositive. The DNA for the CDR3 is TGTGCCAGCAGCTTACCAGGGTCTGGTAGTGAAGCTTTCTTT. It translates to CASSLPGSGSEAFF.